The next 17 T cell receptor beta chains were all read from a single sample in a study of blood T cell repertoires in COVID-19 (dated by TCRdb to 2019 to 2021). Preparation of the library involved the immunoSEQ multiplex PCR assay. Entries here come from immuneACCESS through TCRdb and include only in-frame sequences with V and J called. Some clones fail to appear in such tables; in the studies checked, an unresolved V gene covers under half of the shortfall, and the cause of the remainder is unknown. Here the sample has around 120,000 clones; 86% occur a single time. The ten biggest clones cover approximately 2.3% of the sample. The specimen sequenced was PBMCs or T cells enriched from blood (not recorded which). The receptors were sampled from a woman aged 45-65 years who had recovered from COVID-19.

This clone has a single count. The chain joins TRBV7-2 to TRBJ2-5; the D gene is possibly TRBD1 (7 bases). CDR1 is SGHTA, CDR2 FQGNSA, per germline. V shed 5 bases and J shed 4 bases, with 17 bases lying between them. The CDR3 is 15 residues long. CDR3 nucleotide sequence: TGTGCCAGCAGCCCCCAGGGGGGCCTCAGAGAGACCCAGTACTTC. Translated, it gives CASSPQGGLRETQYF.

This clone has a single count. The chain is built from TRBV5-1 and TRBJ1-2, with 10 bases that match TRBD1. With 4 bases clipped from V and 4 bases from J, the junction kept 7 bases outside the gene matches. This CDR3 has 15 amino acids. CDR1 SGHRS and CDR2 YFSETQ come from the germline V gene. The CDR3 loop reads CASSQDRGRIYGYTF. In nucleotides, the CDR3 is TGCGCCAGCAGCCAAGACAGGGGGCGCATCTATGGCTACACCTTC.

V is TRBV4-1 and J is TRBJ2-2; D perhaps matches TRBD1 (5 bases). CDR3 length: 14 amino acids. The V gene lost 5 bases and the J gene lost 4 bases, with 11 bases spanning the gap. Germline CDR1 MGHRA, CDR2 YSYEKL. The CDR3 region has the DNA TGCGCCAGCAGCGACAGCTATTCCACCGGGGAGCTGTTTTTT. The encoded protein is CASSDSYSTGELFF.

The chain couples TRBV11-3 to TRBJ2-1; TRBD2 aligns across 7 bases. Germline CDR1 and CDR2: SGHNT and YENEEA. This CDR3 comprises 15 residues. V was pared by 6 bases and J by 5 bases, with 10 bases of the junction left unmatched. CDR3 DNA sequence: TGTGCCAGCAGTCCCCTAGCGGAACCCGACAATGAGCAGTTCTTC. Translation: CASSPLAEPDNEQFF.

CDR3 coding DNA: TGTGCCAGCAGCCTTCCCTCCGGGACAGTAAATGAAAAACTGTTTTTT. It specifies CASSLPSGTVNEKLFF. The rearrangement links TRBV4-2 to TRBJ1-4; 7 nucleotides match TRBD1. The CDR3 covers 16 residues. Trimming cost V 4 bases and J 5 bases; bases outside gene matches: 10. CDR1 is LGHNA and CDR2 is YNFKEQ in the germline V gene.

This sequence joins TRBV30 and TRBJ1-5; a weak D match, TRBD1 (6 bases). The V end lost 1 base, the J end lost 3 bases, and 7 bases lay between the germline ends. The CDR3 loop spans 13 amino acids. Germline lookup yields CDR1 GTSNPN and CDR2 SVGIG (reference sequence). The CDR3: CAWSGTDNQPQHF. The CDR3 DNA is TGTGCCTGGAGTGGGACAGACAATCAGCCCCAGCATTTT.

This rearrangement joins TRBV29-1 to TRBJ2-3; TRBD1 aligns across 9 bases. The CDR3 spans 14 residues. Germline V CDR1 and CDR2: SQVTM, ANQGSEA. The ends lost 4 bases at V and 4 bases at J; junction bases unmatched: 6. The CDR3 region is CSVGDRGRADTQYF. In DNA form, the CDR3 reads TGCAGCGTTGGTGACAGGGGGAGGGCAGATACGCAGTATTTT.

This rearrangement joins TRBV19 to TRBJ2-2; the match to TRBD2 covers 9 bases. The germline V gene encodes CDR1 LNHDA and CDR2 SQIVND (reference sequence). V was clipped by 4 bases and J by 5 bases; unmatched bases: 2. This CDR3 is built from 14 residues. Here the CDR3 reads CASSKRGVTGELFF. The CDR3 DNA is TGTGCCAGTAGTAAGCGGGGGGTAACCGGGGAGCTGTTTTTT.

This chain uses TRBV6-9 with TRBJ2-5; the D gene is possibly TRBD1 (6 bases). CDR3 size: 14 residues. V gave up 6 bases and J gave up 1 base, with 12 bases separating them. CDR1 MNHGY and CDR2 SVAAGI come from the germline V gene. CDR3 sequence reads: CASSPGQTQETQYF. As DNA, the CDR3 is TGTGCCAGCAGCCCTGGACAGACCCAAGAGACCCAGTACTTC.

V usage is TRBV19 and J usage is TRBJ2-7; 10 bases match TRBD1. The CDR3 contains 14 residues. Germline CDR1 is LNHDA and CDR2 is SQIVND (reference sequence). V trimming: 7 bases; J trimming: 7 bases; junction bases outside the gene matches: 10. In DNA form, the CDR3 reads TGTGCCAGTACCCTAGACAGGGGGCGAGGGGAGCAGTACTTC. Translating it yields CASTLDRGRGEQYF.

The chain has TRBV24-1 and TRBJ1-1; TRBD1 is a possible D gene (5 bases). The CDR3 loop spans 16 amino acids. Germline assignment: CDR1 KGHDR and CDR2 SFDVKD. V was pared by 1 base and J by 0 bases, with 11 bases between. The CDR3 coding sequence is TGTGCCACCAGTGATTTTGGGCGGGGCGTGAACACTGAAGCTTTCTTT. This translates into CATSDFGRGVNTEAFF.

The rearrangement uses TRBV11-2 and TRBJ2-7, with 9 bases matching TRBD1. The germline V gene has CDR1 SGHAT and CDR2 FQNNGV. The CDR3 extends over 15 amino acids. Trimming removed 5 bases from V and 3 bases from J; junction bases left unmatched: 8. CDR3 in amino acids: CASSPPGTGYYEQYF. CDR3 in DNA: TGTGCCAGCAGCCCGCCAGGGACAGGGTACTACGAGCAGTACTTC.

The genes are TRBV13 and TRBJ2-1; TRBD2 matches 8 bases. The CDR3 runs to 16 residues. The germline V gene encodes CDR1 PRHDT and CDR2 FYEKMQ (reference sequence). V was pared by 5 bases and J by 3 bases, with 9 bases of the junction left unmatched. As DNA, the CDR3 is TGTGCCAGCAGCCCTTGGGGGAGCGGGGGCTACAATGAGCAGTTCTTC. It yields the protein CASSPWGSGGYNEQFF.

The gene calls are TRBV5-4 and TRBJ2-2; D perhaps matches TRBD1 (6 bases). V was clipped by 2 bases and J by 4 bases, with 15 bases between them. Germline loops: CDR1 SGHNT, CDR2 YYREEE (reference sequence). CDR3 size: 16 residues. The CDR3 region is CASSFFVGATTGELFF. The CDR3 nucleotides read TGTGCCAGCAGCTTTTTCGTGGGGGCCACCACCGGGGAGCTGTTTTTT.

V gene TRBV7-6 combines with J gene TRBJ2-1; a weak D match, TRBD1 (5 bases). The CDR3 extends over 15 amino acids. CDR1 SGHVS and CDR2 FNYEAQ come from the germline V gene. Trimming took off 1 base at V and 8 bases at J, with 15 bases between the two ends. CDR3 bases: TGTGCCAGCAGCTTAGGAGAGGCCAGGGCAGATGAGCAGTTCTTC. This codes for CASSLGEARADEQFF.

The chain combines TRBV19 with TRBJ1-2, with 11 bases identical to TRBD1. The junction had 5 bases not matched to a gene; V was cut back by 7 bases and J by 4 bases. Germline V gene sequence: CDR1 LNHDA, CDR2 SQIVND (reference sequence). CDR3 length: 14 amino acids. The CDR3 region is CASIRTGGSYGYTF. The CDR3, as DNA: TGTGCCAGTATCCGGACAGGGGGCAGCTATGGCTACACCTTC.

V usage is TRBV11-2 and J usage is TRBJ2-2; a possible D gene is TRBD2 (7 bases). Trimming shortened V by 5 bases and J by 6 bases, and 16 bases separated the two germline ends. The CDR3 runs to 15 residues. The germline V gene has CDR1 SGHAT and CDR2 FQNNGV. The CDR3 here is CASSPSGGSSGELFF. The CDR3 nucleotides are TGTGCCAGCAGCCCCTCGGGGGGCTCTTCCGGGGAGCTGTTTTTT.